The 11 T cell receptor beta chains below come from one sample, sequenced in a study of tumor and adjacent non-tumor tissue in lung cancer. The template was RNA from unsorted bulk tissue. TCRbeta libraries were built with three rounds of nested PCR, modified from ARM-PCR. One entry per CDR3 protein results from TCRdb running MiXCR on the multiplex PCR reads. The data contain about 76,000 distinct CDR3 sequences, 55% to 70% of them singletons. The sequenced sample was lung tumor tissue. The receptors here all came from a woman between 65 and 79 years old with non-small cell lung cancer.

This sequence joins TRBV29-1 and TRBJ2-3; possibly TRBD2 for D (5 bases). This CDR3 contains 16 residues. CDR1 is SQVTM, CDR2 ANQGSEA, per germline. Trimming removed 7 bases at V and 6 bases at J, with 26 bases between. CDR3 nucleotides: TGCAGCGCCCGTATCCATGGGAACGGGAAGTCTGATACGCAGTATTTT. It encodes CSARIHGNGKSDTQYF.

At least ten counts were recorded for this clonotype. This rearrangement joins TRBV28 to TRBJ1-1; no clear D gene. V was shortened by 6 bases and J by 1 base, with 6 bases between the two germline ends. Germline V CDR1 and CDR2: MDHEN, SYDVKM. The CDR3 loop spans 12 amino acids. This chain's CDR3 is CASRTRNTEAFF. Written as DNA, the CDR3 is TGTGCCAGCAGAACAAGGAACACTGAAGCTTTCTTT.

The rearrangement links TRBV12-3 or TRBV12-4 to TRBJ1-2, with 7 positions matching TRBD1. The CDR3 runs to 15 residues. The J segment lost 8 bases and the V segment lost 2 bases, leaving 11 bases of the junction unmatched. The CDR3 sequence is CASSLLVGGRGGYTF. The DNA of the CDR3 is TGTGCCAGCAGTTTATTGGTAGGGGGCAGAGGAGGCTACACCTTC.

With respect to this clonotype: A much larger clone is a single base away; this may be a read error. The chain recombines TRBV6-5 with TRBJ2-1, with 11 bases identical to TRBD2. CDR1 and CDR2 (germline): MNHEY, SVGAGI. The CDR3 is 23 residues long. DNA of the CDR3: TGTGCCAGCAGTTACTCGATTGAGTTTAGGCCTAGCGGGAGGCAAAGCTCCTACAGTGAGCAGTTCTTC. Protein product: CASSYSIEFRPSGRQSSYSEQFF.

The chain recombines TRBV5-1 with TRBJ1-4; tentative D call: TRBD1 (5 bases). CDR1 and CDR2 from the germline V gene are SGHRS and YFSETQ. The CDR3 has 14 amino acids. The germline V and J ends were trimmed by 2 bases and 3 bases, with 8 bases remaining between them. In nucleotides, the CDR3 is TGCGCCAGCAGCTTTGGGGGTTCTAATGAAAAACTGTTTTTT. Translated, it gives CASSFGGSNEKLFF.

As regards this clonotype: The junction differs from germline at one of its ends, possibly a read error. The V and J genes are TRBV29-1 and TRBJ2-4, with D possibly TRBD1 on 5 matching bases. Per the germline V gene, CDR1 is SQVTM and CDR2 is ANQGSEA. CDR3 length: 13 residues. The chain's CDR3 is CSVEEAPRGIQHF. In DNA, the CDR3 is TGCAGCGTTGAGGAAGCCCCTAGGGGCATTCAGCACTTC.

About this clonotype: One junction end does not reproduce the germline sequence, and a read error may be involved. The chain has TRBV6-1 and TRBJ2-2; TRBD2 matches at 11 bases. Germline V gives CDR1 MNHNS, CDR2 SASEGT. This CDR3 region has 16 residues. The CDR3 is CVSRETSGRITGVVFF. The CDR3 region has the DNA TGTGTCAGCAGGGAAACTAGCGGGAGAATCACCGGGGTGGTGTTTTTT.

The CDR3 nucleotides are TGTGCCAGCAGTGAAGTTCTCAAGGGATGTCAGCCCCAGCATTTT. Translation gives CASSEVLKGCQPQHF. The chain is built from TRBV6-1 and TRBJ1-5; no firm D call. Deletions cut 1 base from V and 6 bases from J, with 13 bases between. Germline V gene lookup returns CDR1 MNHNS and CDR2 SASEGT. The CDR3 covers 15 residues.

A note on this clonotype: The junction differs from germline at one of its ends, possibly a read error. The CDR3 DNA is TGTGCCATCAGTCAGGGATCCGGGGGGCCGAGCAATCAGTCCCAGCATTTT. It yields the protein CAISQGSGGPSNQSQHF. V usage is TRBV10-3 and J usage is TRBJ1-5; D possibly corresponds to TRBD1 (6 bases). The CDR3 consists of 17 residues. The germline gives CDR1 ENHRY, CDR2 SYGVKD.

Comment on this clonotype: At one end the junction does not follow the germline gene, possibly because of a read error. The V gene is TRBV12-3 or TRBV12-4, the J gene TRBJ1-5; D is possibly TRBD1 (6 bases). The CDR3 has 14 amino acids. The CDR3 DNA sequence: TGTGCCACCAAACCGACAGGAGAAAATCAGGCCCAACATTTT. It codes for CATKPTGENQAQHF.

Details on this clonotype: The junction and the germline gene differ at one end; a read error may be behind it. The V call is TRBV6-2 or TRBV6-3, the J call TRBJ2-1, with 10 bases lining up with TRBD2. This CDR3 is 17 amino acids long. Germline assignment: CDR1 MNHEY and CDR2 SVGEGT. This CDR3 reads CASSSSPLAGVRNDQFF. CDR3 coding DNA: TGTGCCAGCAGTTCCTCGCCCCTAGCGGGAGTTAGAAATGATCAGTTCTTC.